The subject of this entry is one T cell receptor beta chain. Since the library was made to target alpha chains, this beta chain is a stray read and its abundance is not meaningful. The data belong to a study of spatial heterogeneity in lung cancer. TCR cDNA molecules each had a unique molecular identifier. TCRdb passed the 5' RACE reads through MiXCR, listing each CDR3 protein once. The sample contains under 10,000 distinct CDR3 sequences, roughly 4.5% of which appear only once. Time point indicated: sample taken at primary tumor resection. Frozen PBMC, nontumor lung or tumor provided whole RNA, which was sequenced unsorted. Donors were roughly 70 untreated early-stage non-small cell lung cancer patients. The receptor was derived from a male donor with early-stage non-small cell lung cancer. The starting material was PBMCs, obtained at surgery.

The CDR3 nucleotides are TGTGCCAGCAGTCCGGACTCTCTCTACCAAGAGACCCAGTACTTC. This translates into CASSPDSLYQETQYF. J is TRBJ2-5 and V is TRBV5-4, with D tentatively TRBD2 (5 bases). The CDR3 length is 15 residues. From germline, CDR1 is SGHNT and CDR2 YYREEE (reference sequence). The V gene lost 5 bases and the J gene lost 0 bases, with 14 bases spanning the gap. Complete variable domain (other parts from reference TRBV5-4 and TRBJ2-5): ETGVTQSPTHLIKTRGQQVTLRCSSQSGHNTVSWYQQALGQGPQFIFQYYREEENGRGNFPPRFSGLQFPNYSSELNVNALELDDSALYLCASSPDSLYQETQYFGPGTRLLVL.